The source of this T cell receptor (beta chain) is a study of CD8 T cells in Susac syndrome. An input of about 0.45 to 1 ug of RNA was subjected to reverse transcription using random hexamers. Each CDR3 protein is one row after TCRdb ran MiXCR on the immunoSEQ multiplex PCR reads. In the table there are over 120,000 distinct CDR3 sequences, roughly 95% of which are singletons. The V and J ends lost 2 bases and 4 bases respectively, with 8 bases between them. Germline V lookup: CDR1 GTSNPN, CDR2 SVGIG (reference sequence). The CDR3 consists of 12 residues. The material sequenced was CD4+ T cells from PBMCs. This TCR came from a human donor in good health. V and J are TRBV30 and TRBJ1-2; no definite D call. The CDR3 loop reads CAWSKGSYGYTF. The CDR3 nucleotides are TGTGCCTGGAGTAAAGGTAGCTATGGCTACACCTTC.